The entry below gives a single T cell receptor (beta chain) sequence along with its context. Its antigen is unidentified. Some clones are missing from TCRdb's copy, which holds only in-frame ones; the method was immunoSEQ multiplex PCR. Here the sample spans about 2.3 million clones, just under 95% being singletons. CDR1 and CDR2 (germline): ENHRY, SYGVKD. Trimming took 7 bases from V and 4 from J, leaving 16 bases between them. The CDR3 length is 14 residues. The data were taken from a study of shared clonotypes between healthy human individuals. Notes on the study in general: The four-donor shared clonotypes exceeded non-shared clonotypes in generation probability, with non-shared ones scoring lower.

The sample taken for sequencing was naive CD4+ T cells from PBMCs. Subset described: CD45RA+ positively selected. This TCR came from a man younger than 35 in good health. Some clones in this sample may be carry-over from other donors' samples. V and J are TRBV10-3 and TRBJ1-2, with D maybe TRBD1 (5 bases). CDR3: CAIKPQGVPYGYTF. The CDR3 DNA reads TGTGCCATCAAGCCCCAAGGGGTCCCCTATGGCTACACCTTC.